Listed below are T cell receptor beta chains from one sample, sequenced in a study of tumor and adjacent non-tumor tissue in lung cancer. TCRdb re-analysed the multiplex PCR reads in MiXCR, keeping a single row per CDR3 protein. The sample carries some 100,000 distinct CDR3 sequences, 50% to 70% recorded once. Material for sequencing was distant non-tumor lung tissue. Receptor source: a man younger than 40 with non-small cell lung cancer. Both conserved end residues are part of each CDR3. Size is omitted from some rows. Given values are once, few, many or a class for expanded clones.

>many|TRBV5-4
CASSWGPEGYTF
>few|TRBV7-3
CASSPVGTANSPLHF
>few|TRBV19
CASSIRSGSYEQYF
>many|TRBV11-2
CASSLGVSGGQETQYF
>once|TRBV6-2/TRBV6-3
CASSRTPGLAENSGELFF
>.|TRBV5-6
CASSLGLAAHYEQFF
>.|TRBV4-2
CASSQYDPVGEKLFF
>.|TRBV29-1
CSVEIGWQAFF
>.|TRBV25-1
CASGTRQGQETQYF
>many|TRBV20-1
CSAPGAGTQPQHF
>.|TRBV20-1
CSAIWGLKNIQYF
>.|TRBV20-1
CSARTSGEERCSYEQYF
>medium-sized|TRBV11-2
CASSRAPGAGNTIYF
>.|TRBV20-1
CSAHQVGTEAFF
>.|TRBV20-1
CSARHGATNNIQYF
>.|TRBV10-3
CAISDILGTSSYNEEFF
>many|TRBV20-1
CSARTGGRETQYF
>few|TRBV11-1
CASSYEAEAFF
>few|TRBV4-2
CASSQDRGSGGAQEAQYF
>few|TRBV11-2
CASSRVAGGNNEQFF
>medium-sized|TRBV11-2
CASGANSGNSPLHF
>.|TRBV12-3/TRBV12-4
CASSLDGPSHEQYF
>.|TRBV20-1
CSAVTVTSVLHKQFF
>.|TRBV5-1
CASSLTITGIVGYTF
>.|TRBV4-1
CASSELAENTKNIQYF
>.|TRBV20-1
CSARVYGGSTEVFF
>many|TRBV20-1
CSAPQGGKDTQYF
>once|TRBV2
CASNGGASNTGELFF
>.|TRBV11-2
CASSLRRGVTGTQYF
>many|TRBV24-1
CATSDPNGITGELFF
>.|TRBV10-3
CAIRSGTESHELYF
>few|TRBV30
CTWSVGGVHYGYTF
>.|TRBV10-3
CAISEGTANEKLFF
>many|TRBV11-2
CASSPQFGEQYF
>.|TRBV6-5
CANSSPGGPVETQNF
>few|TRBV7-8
CASSYGQGFSNEKLFF
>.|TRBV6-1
CASSEVQPQHF
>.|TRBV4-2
CASGLFGGETGELVF
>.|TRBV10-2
CASSGGSNSNQPQHF
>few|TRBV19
CASSIDNSYNEQFF
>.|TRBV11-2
CASSLEGRSGTDTQYF
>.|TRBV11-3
CASSLGKGLNNEQFF
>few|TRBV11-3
CASGARQGTPYNEQFF
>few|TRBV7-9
CASSLYARGIQGIEQYF
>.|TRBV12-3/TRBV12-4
CASNLRQTTNEKLFF
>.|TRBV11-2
CASSDTANYDYTF
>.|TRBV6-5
CASRNPGGVGVFF
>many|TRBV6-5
CASSATLPSSYNEQFF
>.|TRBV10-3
CAISGYQNYNSPLDF
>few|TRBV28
CASSKRTGSYEQYF
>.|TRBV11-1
CPSSETRIFYNEQFF
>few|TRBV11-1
CASSLLGDGSTTNEKLFF
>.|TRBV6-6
CTSSDRLAGANEQFF
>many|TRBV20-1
CSAREIREQYF
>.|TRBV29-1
CSVEDGRAGELSF
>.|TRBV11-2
CVSSSTTGINQPQHF
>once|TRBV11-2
CASSPRQGTNTGELYF